This section outlines one T cell receptor (beta chain) sequence together with its context. The data are from a study of blood T cell repertoires in COVID-19. Study-level background: COVID-19 samples from acute and convalescent phases originated in the United States, Italy and Spain. From T cells, B-cell-depleted T cells, or PBMCs came the material, which was cDNA or gDNA.

The CDR3 sequence is 19 residues long. Germline V lookup: CDR1 SNHLY, CDR2 FYNNEI. V lost 4 bases to trimming and J lost 3 bases; unmatched junction nucleotides: 19. In the source study's methods: Amplification of reference gene primers provided the estimated nucleated cell counts. TCRdb keeps only in-frame clones here, not all; method: immunoSEQ multiplex PCR. That table supplies the V and J calls and clone size; D and trimming were determined from the DNA. The sample consists of 200,000 or so clones, around 77% of them appearing once. This TCR derives from a man aged 60 to 69 with active or convalescent COVID-19. The sequencing input was peripheral blood. This chain links TRBV2 with TRBJ2-3; 7 positions match TRBD1. DNA for the CDR3: TGTGCCAGCAGTGGACCGGGACAGAGAAAATCCGGGCCTACAGATACGCAGTATTTT. This gives the protein CASSGPGQRKSGPTDTQYF.